The clone carrying this TCR beta chain has ten or more counts. Time point given: sample taken at primary tumor resection. This entry comes from a study of spatial heterogeneity in lung cancer. Looking at the study overall: Detection consistently yielded more beta chains than alpha chains.

V shed 7 bases and J shed 5 bases, with 12 bases lying between them. CDR3 length: 13 amino acids. TCR cDNA molecules each had a unique molecular identifier. TCRdb used MiXCR to reprocess the 5' RACE reads, holding one entry per CDR3 protein. The table lists around 41,000 distinct CDR3 sequences, about 6.5% of them singletons. Source: PBMCs, taken at surgery. The receptor comes from a female donor with early-stage non-small cell lung cancer. This chain joins TRBV12-3 or TRBV12-4 and TRBJ2-1, with D perhaps matching TRBD1 (6 bases). CDR3 DNA: TGTGCCAGCACCCAGGGGAGCAACAATGAGCAGTTCTTC. Translation gives CASTQGSNNEQFF.